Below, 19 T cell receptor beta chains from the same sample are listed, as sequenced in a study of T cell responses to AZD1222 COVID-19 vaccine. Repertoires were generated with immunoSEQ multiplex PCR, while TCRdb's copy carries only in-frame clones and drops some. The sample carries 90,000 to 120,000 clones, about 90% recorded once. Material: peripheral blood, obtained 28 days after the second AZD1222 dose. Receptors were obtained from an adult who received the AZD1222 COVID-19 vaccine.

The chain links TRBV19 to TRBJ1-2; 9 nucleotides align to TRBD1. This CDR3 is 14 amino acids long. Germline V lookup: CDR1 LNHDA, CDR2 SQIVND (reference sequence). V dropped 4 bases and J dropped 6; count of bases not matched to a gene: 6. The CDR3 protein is CASSKDRGGHGYTF. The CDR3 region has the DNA TGTGCCAGTAGTAAGGACAGGGGCGGTCATGGCTACACCTTC.

In DNA, the CDR3 is TGTGCCAGCAGTTATGGCAGGGGGCTTCGTTCACCCCTCCACTTT. It is translated as CASSYGRGLRSPLHF. The chain recombines TRBV6-5 with TRBJ1-6; 8 bases align to TRBD1. The J segment lost 9 bases and the V segment lost 3 bases, leaving 7 bases of the junction unmatched. From germline, CDR1 is MNHEY and CDR2 SVGAGI. CDR3 length equals 15 residues.

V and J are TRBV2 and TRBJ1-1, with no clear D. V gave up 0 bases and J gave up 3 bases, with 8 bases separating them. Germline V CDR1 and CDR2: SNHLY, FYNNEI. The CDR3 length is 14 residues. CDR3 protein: CASSEAPADTEAFF. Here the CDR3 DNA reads TGTGCCAGCAGTGAAGCGCCGGCTGACACTGAAGCTTTCTTT.

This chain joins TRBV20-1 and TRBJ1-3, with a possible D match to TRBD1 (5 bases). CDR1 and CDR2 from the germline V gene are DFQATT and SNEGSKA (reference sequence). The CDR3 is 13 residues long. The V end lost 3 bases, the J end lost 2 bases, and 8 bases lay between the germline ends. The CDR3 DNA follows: TGCAGTGCTAGTCCGGGGGCTGGAAACACCATATATTTT. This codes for CSASPGAGNTIYF.

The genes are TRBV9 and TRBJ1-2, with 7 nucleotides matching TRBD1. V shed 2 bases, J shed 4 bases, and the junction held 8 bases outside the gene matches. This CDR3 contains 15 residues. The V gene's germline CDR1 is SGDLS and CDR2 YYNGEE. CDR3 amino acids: CASSVDTGVRYGYTF. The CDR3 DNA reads TGTGCCAGCAGCGTGGACACAGGGGTACGCTATGGCTACACCTTC.

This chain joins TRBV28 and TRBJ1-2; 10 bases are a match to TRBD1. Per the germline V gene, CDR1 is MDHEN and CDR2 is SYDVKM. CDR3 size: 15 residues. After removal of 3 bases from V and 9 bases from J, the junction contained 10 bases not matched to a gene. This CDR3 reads CASSFGGGQGTSYTF. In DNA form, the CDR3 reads TGTGCCAGCAGTTTTGGAGGGGGACAGGGGACGAGCTACACCTTC.

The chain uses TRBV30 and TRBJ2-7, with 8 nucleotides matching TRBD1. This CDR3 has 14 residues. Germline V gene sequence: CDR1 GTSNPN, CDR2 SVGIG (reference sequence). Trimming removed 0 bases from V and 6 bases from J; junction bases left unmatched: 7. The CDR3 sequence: CAWSVGQGTLEQYF. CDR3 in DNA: TGTGCCTGGAGTGTAGGACAGGGAACCCTCGAGCAGTACTTC.

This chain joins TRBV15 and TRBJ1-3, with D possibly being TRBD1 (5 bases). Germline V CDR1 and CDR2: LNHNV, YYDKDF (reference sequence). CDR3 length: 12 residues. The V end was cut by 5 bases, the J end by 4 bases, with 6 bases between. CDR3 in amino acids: CATSQGGNTIYF. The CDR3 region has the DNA TGTGCCACCAGCCAGGGAGGAAACACCATATATTTT.

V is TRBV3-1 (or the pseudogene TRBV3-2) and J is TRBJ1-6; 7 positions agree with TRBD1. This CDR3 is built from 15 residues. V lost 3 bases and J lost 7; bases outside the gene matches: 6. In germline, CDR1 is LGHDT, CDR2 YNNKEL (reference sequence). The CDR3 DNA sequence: TGTGCCAGCAGCCAGAGGGACAGCGGGAATTCACCCCTCCACTTT. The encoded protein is CASSQRDSGNSPLHF.

The CDR3 DNA is TGTGCCAGCAGCCGCAACTGGGTTATACAGGGGGTCTCCGCAGGAAACACCATATATTTT. Translated, it gives CASSRNWVIQGVSAGNTIYF. This chain joins TRBV3-1 (or the pseudogene TRBV3-2) and TRBJ1-3, with 8 bases fitting TRBD1. The CDR3 runs to 20 residues. Trimming cost V 4 bases and J 4 bases; bases outside gene matches: 21. Germline V gene lookup returns CDR1 LGHDT and CDR2 YNNKEL (reference sequence).

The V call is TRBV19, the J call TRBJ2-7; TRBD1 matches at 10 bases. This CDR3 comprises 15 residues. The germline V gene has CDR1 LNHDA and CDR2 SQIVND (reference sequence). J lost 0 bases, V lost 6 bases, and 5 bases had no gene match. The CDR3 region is CASSWTGGLSYEQYF. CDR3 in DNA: TGTGCCAGTAGCTGGACAGGGGGTCTCTCCTACGAGCAGTACTTC.

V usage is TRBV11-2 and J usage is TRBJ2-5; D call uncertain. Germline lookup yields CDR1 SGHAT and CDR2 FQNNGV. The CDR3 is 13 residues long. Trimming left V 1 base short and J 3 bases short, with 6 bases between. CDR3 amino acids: CASSLGQKETQYF. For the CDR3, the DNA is TGTGCCAGCAGCTTAGGGCAGAAAGAGACCCAGTACTTC.

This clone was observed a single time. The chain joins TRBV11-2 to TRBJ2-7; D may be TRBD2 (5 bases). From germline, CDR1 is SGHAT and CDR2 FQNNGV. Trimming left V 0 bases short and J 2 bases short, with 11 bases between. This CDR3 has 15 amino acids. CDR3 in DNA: TGTGCCAGCAGCTTAGACGGGGATCCTCCCTACGAGCAGTACTTC. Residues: CASSLDGDPPYEQYF.

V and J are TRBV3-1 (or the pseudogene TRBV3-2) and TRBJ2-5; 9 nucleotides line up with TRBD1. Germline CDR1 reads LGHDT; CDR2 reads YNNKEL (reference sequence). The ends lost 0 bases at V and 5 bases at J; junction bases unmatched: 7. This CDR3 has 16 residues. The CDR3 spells CASSQDPGTGLETQYF. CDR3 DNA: TGTGCCAGCAGCCAAGATCCCGGGACAGGGTTGGAGACCCAGTACTTC.

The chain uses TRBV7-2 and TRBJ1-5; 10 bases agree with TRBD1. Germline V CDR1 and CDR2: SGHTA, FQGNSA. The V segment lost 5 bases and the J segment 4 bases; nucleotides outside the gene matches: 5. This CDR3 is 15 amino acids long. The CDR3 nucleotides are TGTGCCAGCAGCCCCGGGACAGGGGTTAATCAGCCCCAGCATTTT. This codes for CASSPGTGVNQPQHF. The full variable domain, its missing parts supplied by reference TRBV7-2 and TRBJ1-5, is GAGVSQSPSNKVTEKGKDVELRCDPISGHTALYWYRQSLGQGLEFLIYFQGNSAPDKSGLPSDRFSAERTGGSVSTLTIQRTQQEDSAVYLCASSPGTGVNQPQHFGDGTRLSIL.

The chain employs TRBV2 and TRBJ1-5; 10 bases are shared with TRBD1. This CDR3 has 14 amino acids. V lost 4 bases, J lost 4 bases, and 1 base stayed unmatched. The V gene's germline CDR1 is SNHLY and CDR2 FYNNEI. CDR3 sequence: CASSGQGANQPQHF. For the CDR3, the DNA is TGTGCCAGCAGTGGACAGGGGGCAAATCAGCCCCAGCATTTT.

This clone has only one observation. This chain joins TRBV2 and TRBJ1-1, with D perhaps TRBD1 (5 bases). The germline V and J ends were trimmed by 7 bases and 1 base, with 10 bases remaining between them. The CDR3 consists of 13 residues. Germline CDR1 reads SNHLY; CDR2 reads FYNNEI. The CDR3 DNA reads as TGTGCCAGCAAGCCCCAGGGGAACACTGAAGCTTTCTTT. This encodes CASKPQGNTEAFF.

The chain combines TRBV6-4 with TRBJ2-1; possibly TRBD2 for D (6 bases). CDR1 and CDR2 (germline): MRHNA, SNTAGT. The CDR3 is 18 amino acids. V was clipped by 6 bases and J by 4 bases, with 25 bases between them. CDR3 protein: CASRDPERRGPTYNEQFF. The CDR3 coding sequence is TGTGCCAGCAGGGACCCTGAACGGAGGGGCCCAACTTACAATGAGCAGTTCTTC.

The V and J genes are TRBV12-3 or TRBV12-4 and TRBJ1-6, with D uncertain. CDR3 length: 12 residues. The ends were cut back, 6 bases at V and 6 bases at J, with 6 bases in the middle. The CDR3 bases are TGTGCCAGCAGGGAGGGTAATTCACCCCTCCACTTT. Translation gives CASREGNSPLHF.